The clone carrying this T cell receptor beta chain showed up just once. Assay: immunoSEQ multiplex PCR; the TCRdb copy retains only in-frame clones and omits some. The sample shows over 150,000 clones, roughly 90% of them seen only once. V was trimmed by 2 bases and J by 4 bases, leaving 14 bases between them. The CDR3 is 15 residues long. Germline CDR1 is SGHTA and CDR2 is FQGNSA. The data derive from a study of blood T cell repertoires in COVID-19. The receptor comes from a man aged 45-60 years with COVID-19, enrolled during active disease. The sample consisted of peripheral blood. This chain connects TRBV7-2 to TRBJ1-2; TRBD1 might be the D (6 bases). CDR3 loop: CASSLLTQGSYGYTF. For the CDR3, the DNA is TGTGCCAGCAGCTTATTGACGCAGGGGAGCTATGGCTACACCTTC.